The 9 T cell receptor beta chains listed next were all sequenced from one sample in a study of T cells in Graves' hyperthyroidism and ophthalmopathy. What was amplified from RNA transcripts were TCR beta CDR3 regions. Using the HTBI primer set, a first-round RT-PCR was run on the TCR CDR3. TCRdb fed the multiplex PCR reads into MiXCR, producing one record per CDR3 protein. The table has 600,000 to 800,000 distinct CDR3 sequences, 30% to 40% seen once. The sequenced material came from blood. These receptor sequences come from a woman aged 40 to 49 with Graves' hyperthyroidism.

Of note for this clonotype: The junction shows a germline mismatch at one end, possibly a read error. The CDR3 is CAISESAGLVEASF. The DNA of the CDR3 is TGTGCCATCAGTGAGTCGGCCGGGCTGGTGGAAGCTTCCTTT. This chain joins TRBV10-3 and TRBJ1-1; unclear D gene. Germline assignment: CDR1 ENHRY and CDR2 SYGVKD. This CDR3 comprises 14 residues.

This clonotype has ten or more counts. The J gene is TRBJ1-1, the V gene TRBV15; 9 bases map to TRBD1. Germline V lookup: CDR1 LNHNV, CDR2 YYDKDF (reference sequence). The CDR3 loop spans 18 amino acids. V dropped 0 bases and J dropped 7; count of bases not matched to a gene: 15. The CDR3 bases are TGTGCCACCAGCAGAGACCCGCTGATAAGACAGGGGGATGGTGAAGCTTTCTTT. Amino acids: CATSRDPLIRQGDGEAFF.

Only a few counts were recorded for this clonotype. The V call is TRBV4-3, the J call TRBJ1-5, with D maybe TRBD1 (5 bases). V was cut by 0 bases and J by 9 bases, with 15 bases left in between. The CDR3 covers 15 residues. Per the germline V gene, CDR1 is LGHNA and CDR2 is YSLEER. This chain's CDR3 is CASSQDLEQGRPQHF. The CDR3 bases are TGCGCCAGCAGCCAAGACCTGGAGCAGGGTCGGCCCCAGCATTTT.

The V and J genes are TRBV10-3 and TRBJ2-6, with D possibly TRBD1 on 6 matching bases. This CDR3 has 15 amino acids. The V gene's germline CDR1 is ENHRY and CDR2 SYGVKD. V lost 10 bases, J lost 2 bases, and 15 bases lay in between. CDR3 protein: CASRTTGTGANVLTF. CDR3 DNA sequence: TGTGCCAGCAGAACAACAGGGACTGGGGCCAACGTCCTGACTTTC.

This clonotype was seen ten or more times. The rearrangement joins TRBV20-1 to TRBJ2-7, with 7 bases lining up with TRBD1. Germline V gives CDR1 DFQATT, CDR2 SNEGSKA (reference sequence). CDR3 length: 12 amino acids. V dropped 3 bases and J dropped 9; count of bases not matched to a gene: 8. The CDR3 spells CSASPQGPPQYF. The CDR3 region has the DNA TGCAGTGCTAGTCCACAGGGGCCCCCGCAGTACTTC.

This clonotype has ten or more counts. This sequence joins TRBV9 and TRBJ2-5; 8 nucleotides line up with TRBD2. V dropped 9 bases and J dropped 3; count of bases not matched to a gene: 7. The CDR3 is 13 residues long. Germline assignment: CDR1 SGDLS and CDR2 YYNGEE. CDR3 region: CAKTIAGKETQYF. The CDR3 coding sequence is TGTGCCAAAACTATAGCGGGGAAAGAGACCCAGTACTTC.

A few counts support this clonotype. The CDR3 nucleotides are TGCGCCAGCAGCCGGATGACAGGTCGGGGCTATGGCTACACCTTC. This translates into CASSRMTGRGYGYTF. J is TRBJ1-2 and V is TRBV5-1; maybe TRBD1 (6 bases). Germline values: CDR1 SGHRS, CDR2 YFSETQ. This CDR3 is 15 amino acids long. With 4 bases removed from V and 4 bases from J, the gap between germline ends came to 17 bases.

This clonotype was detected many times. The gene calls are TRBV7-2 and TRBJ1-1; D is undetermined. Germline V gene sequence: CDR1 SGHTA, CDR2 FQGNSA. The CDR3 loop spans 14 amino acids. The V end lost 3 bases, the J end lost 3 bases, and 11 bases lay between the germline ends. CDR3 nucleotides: TGTGCCAGCAGCTTCGTGGGGAGGGACACTGAAGCTTTCTTT. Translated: CASSFVGRDTEAFF.

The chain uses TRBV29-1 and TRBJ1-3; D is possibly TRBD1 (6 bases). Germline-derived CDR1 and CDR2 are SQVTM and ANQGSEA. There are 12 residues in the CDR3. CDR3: CSEAGDGNTIYF. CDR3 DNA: TGCAGTGAAGCAGGGGACGGAAACACCATATATTTT.